This T cell receptor beta chain was profiled in a study of blood T cell repertoires in COVID-19. Sequenced by immunoSEQ multiplex PCR; TCRdb stores in-frame clones only, minus some. The sample comprises 130,000 to 150,000 clones, around 86% of which are singletons, and approximately 11% rests with the top ten. Trimming cost V 4 bases and J 4 bases; bases outside gene matches: 9. Germline V gene lookup returns CDR1 MNHEY and CDR2 SVGEGT. The CDR3 consists of 16 residues. The study recruited people aged 18 to 89 years across about two dozen US areas. The receptor comes from a man aged 60 to 69 who had recovered from COVID-19. What was sequenced was PBMCs or T cells enriched from blood (not recorded which). The V and J genes are TRBV6-2 or TRBV6-3 and TRBJ2-3; 9 nucleotides line up with TRBD1. CDR3 sequence: CASSSQWTGVSDTQYF. CDR3 nucleotide sequence: TGTGCCAGCAGTTCCCAGTGGACAGGGGTATCAGATACGCAGTATTTT.